The rows below give T cell receptor beta chains drawn from one sample of a study of Graves' ophthalmopathy and Graves' hyperthyroidism. TCRdb independently ran MiXCR on the multiplex PCR reads; one entry per CDR3 protein. Among about 410,000 distinct CDR3 sequences, about 17% were seen once, and the ten largest hold about 1.6%. The sequenced sample consisted of peripheral blood. All receptors derive from a woman younger than 35 with Graves' ophthalmopathy. Both conserved end residues are part of each CDR3. A D gene is named only where the DNA matches it firmly. Clone size is stated in some rows and not others, as once, few, many or a class when expanded.

V gene	D gene	clone size	J gene	CDR3 protein	CDR3 DNA
TRBV28	NA	many	TRBJ1-5	CASSLSAGAYQPQHF	TGTGCCAGCAGTTTATCGGCAGGGGCGTATCAGCCCCAGCATTTT
TRBV12-3/TRBV12-4	TRBD1	many	TRBJ1-1	CASSFREGGMEAFF	TGTGCCAGCAGTTTCAGGGAAGGGGGCATGGAAGCTTTCTTT
TRBV28	NA	many	TRBJ2-7	CASSFFEEQYF	TGTGCCAGCAGTTTCTTTGAGGAGCAGTACTTC
TRBV30	NA	many	TRBJ1-1	CAWSFDGGYEAFF	TGTGCCTGGAGCTTCGACGGGGGGTACGAAGCTTTCTTT
TRBV28	NA	many	TRBJ2-5	CASSFGWGQETQYF	TGTGCCAGCAGTTTCGGTTGGGGCCAAGAGACCCAGTACTTC
TRBV11-2	NA	many	TRBJ1-1	CASSLRTEAFF	TGTGCCAGCAGCTTAAGAACTGAAGCTTTCTTT
TRBV28	NA	many	TRBJ1-1	CASSLAVLNTEAFF	TGTGCCAGCAGTTTAGCCGTGCTGAACACTGAAGCTTTCTTT
TRBV6-2/TRBV6-3	NA	many	TRBJ2-5	CASSVGLGRADF	TGTGCCAGCAGTGTGGGACTCGGTCGAGCGGACTTC
TRBV6-2/TRBV6-3	TRBD1	many	TRBJ1-2	CASSYLGTGSGYTF	TGTGCCAGCAGTTACTTAGGGACAGGGAGCGGCTACACCTTC
TRBV20-1	NA	many	TRBJ1-1	CSASASDPGTEAFF	TGCAGTGCTAGTGCGTCGGATCCAGGGACTGAAGCTTTCTTT
TRBV25-1	NA	many	TRBJ1-1	CASSTEAREAFF	TGTGCCAGCAGTACCGAGGCCAGGGAAGCTTTCTTT
TRBV4-3	NA	many	TRBJ1-1	CASSQDLWGVGGNTEAFF	TGCGCCAGCAGCCAAGATTTATGGGGCGTAGGTGGGAACACTGAAGCTTTCTTT
TRBV2	NA	many	TRBJ1-3	CASQIQQGSGNTIYF	TGTGCCAGCCAGATCCAACAGGGTTCGGGAAACACCATATATTTT
TRBV7-9	NA	NA	TRBJ1-1	CASSDTVVAEAFF	TGTGCCAGCAGCGATACGGTGGTGGCTGAAGCTTTCTTT
TRBV12-3/TRBV12-4	TRBD1	many	TRBJ2-4	CATGYRGTKNIQYF	TGTGCCACGGGCTACAGGGGGACCAAAAACATTCAGTACTTC
TRBV20-1	TRBD1	many	TRBJ2-5	CSASRTGGETQYF	TGCAGTGCTTCCCGGACAGGGGGGGAGACCCAGTACTTC
TRBV6-1	NA	few	TRBJ1-2	CASRGGPQKNYGYTF	TGTGCCAGCAGAGGGGGGCCCCAGAAGAACTATGGCTACACCTTC
TRBV15	NA	many	TRBJ2-5	CATSTPGRHQETQYF	TGTGCCACCAGCACTCCCGGACGGCACCAAGAGACCCAGTACTTC
TRBV5-1	NA	many	TRBJ2-7	CASSSGAGVPSYEQYF	TGCGCCAGCAGCTCGGGGGCCGGGGTACCGTCCTACGAGCAGTACTTC
TRBV12-3/TRBV12-4	NA	many	TRBJ2-7	CASSFGMPGSSYEQYF	TGTGCCAGCAGTTTTGGTATGCCAGGGAGCTCCTACGAGCAGTACTTC
TRBV12-3/TRBV12-4	NA	many	TRBJ1-1	CASSFSSEAFF	TGTGCCAGCAGTTTTAGTTCTGAAGCTTTCTTT
TRBV20-1	TRBD1	NA	TRBJ2-5	CSVNPGQGARETQYF	TGCAGTGTCAACCCGGGACAGGGGGCGCGAGAGACCCAGTACTTC